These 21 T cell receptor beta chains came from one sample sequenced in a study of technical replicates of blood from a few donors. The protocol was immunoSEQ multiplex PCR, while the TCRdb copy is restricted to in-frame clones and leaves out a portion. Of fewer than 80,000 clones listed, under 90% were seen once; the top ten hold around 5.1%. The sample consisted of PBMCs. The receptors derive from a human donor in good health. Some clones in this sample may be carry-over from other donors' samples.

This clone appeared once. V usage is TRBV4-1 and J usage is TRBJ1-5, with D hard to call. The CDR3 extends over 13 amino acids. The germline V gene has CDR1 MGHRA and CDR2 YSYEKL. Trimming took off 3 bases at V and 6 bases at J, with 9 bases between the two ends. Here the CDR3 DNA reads TGCGCCAGCAGCCACAGACACCTTCAGCCCCAGCATTTT. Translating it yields CASSHRHLQPQHF.

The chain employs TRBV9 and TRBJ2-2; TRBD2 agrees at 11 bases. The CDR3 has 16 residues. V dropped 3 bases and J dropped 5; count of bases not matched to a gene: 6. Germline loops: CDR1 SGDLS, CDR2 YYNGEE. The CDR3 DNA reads TGTGCCAGCAGCGCCGCTAGCGGGGGGAGGACCGGGGAGCTGTTTTTT. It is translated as CASSAASGGRTGELFF.

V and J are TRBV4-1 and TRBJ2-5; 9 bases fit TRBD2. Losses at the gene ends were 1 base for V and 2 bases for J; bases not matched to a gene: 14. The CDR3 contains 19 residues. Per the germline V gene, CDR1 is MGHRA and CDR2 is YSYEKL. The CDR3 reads CASSQGKLAGIGGQETQYF. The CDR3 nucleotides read TGCGCCAGCAGCCAAGGAAAGCTAGCGGGGATAGGGGGACAAGAGACCCAGTACTTC.

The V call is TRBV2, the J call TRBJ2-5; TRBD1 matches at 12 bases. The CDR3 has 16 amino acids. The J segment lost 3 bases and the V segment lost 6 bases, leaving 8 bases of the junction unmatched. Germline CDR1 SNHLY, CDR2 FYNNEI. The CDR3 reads CASRPGTGGTEETQYF. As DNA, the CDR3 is TGTGCCAGCAGGCCCGGGACAGGGGGCACGGAAGAGACCCAGTACTTC.

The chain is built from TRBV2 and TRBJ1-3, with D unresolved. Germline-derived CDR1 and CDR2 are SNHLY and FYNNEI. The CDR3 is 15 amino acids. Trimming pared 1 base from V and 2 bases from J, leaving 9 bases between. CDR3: CASSEVGGAGNTIYF. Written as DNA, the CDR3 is TGTGCCAGCAGTGAAGTTGGCGGGGCTGGAAACACCATATATTTT.

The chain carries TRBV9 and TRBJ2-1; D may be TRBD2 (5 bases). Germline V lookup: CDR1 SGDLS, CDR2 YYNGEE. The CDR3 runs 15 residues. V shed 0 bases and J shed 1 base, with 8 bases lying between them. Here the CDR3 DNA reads TGTGCCAGCAGCGTAGCACGGGGTTCCTACAATGAGCAGTTCTTC. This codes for CASSVARGSYNEQFF.

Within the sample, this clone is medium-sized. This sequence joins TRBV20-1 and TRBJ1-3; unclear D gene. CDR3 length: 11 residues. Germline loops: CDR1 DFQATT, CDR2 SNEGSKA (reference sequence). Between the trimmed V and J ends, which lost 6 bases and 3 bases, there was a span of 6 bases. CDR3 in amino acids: CSARDGNTIYF. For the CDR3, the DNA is TGCAGTGCGCGAGATGGAAACACCATATATTTT.

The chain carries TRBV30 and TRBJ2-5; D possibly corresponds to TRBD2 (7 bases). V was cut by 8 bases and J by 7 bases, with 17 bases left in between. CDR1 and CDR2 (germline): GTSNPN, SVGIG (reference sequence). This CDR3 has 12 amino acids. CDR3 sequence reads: CAGRPGEGTQYF. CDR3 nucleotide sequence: TGTGCCGGTCGTCCAGGGGAGGGGACCCAGTACTTC.

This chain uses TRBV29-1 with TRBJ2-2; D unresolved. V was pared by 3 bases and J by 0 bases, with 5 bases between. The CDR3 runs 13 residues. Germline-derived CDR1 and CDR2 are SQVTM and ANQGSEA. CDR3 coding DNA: TGCAGCGTTGACAGGCCGAACACCGGGGAGCTGTTTTTT. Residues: CSVDRPNTGELFF.

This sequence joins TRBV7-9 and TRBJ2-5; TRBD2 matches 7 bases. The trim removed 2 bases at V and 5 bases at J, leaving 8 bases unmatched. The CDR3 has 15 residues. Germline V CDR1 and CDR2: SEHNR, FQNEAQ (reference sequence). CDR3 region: CASSLSAGAFETQYF. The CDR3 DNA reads TGTGCCAGCAGCTTATCTGCGGGAGCGTTCGAGACCCAGTACTTC. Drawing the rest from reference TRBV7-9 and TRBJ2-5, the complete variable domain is DTGVSQNPRHKITKRGQNVTFRCDPISEHNRLYWYRQTLGQGPEFLTYFQNEAQLEKSRLLSDRFSAERPKGSFSTLEIQRTEQGDSAMYLCASSLSAGAFETQYFGPGTRLLVL.

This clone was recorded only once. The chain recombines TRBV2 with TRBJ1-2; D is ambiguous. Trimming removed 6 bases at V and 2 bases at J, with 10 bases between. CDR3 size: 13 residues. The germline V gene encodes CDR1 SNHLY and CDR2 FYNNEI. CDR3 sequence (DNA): TGTGCCAGCAGGGTCGACAAAAACTATGGCTACACCTTC. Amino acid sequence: CASRVDKNYGYTF.

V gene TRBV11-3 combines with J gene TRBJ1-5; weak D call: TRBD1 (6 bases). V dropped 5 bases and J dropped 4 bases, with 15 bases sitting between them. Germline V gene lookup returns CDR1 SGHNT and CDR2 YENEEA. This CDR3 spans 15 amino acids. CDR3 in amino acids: CASSRSGATNQPQHF. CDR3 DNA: TGTGCCAGCAGCCGATCAGGGGCTACTAATCAGCCCCAGCATTTT.

In DNA form, the CDR3 reads TGTGCCATCAGCCCGTTAGCGGGAGGGCGCACAGATACGCAGTATTTT. It translates to CAISPLAGGRTDTQYF. V gene TRBV10-3 combines with J gene TRBJ2-3, with TRBD2 matching 11 bases. V was pared by 6 bases and J by 1 base, with 6 bases of the junction left unmatched. The germline gives CDR1 ENHRY, CDR2 SYGVKD. The CDR3 totals 16 residues.

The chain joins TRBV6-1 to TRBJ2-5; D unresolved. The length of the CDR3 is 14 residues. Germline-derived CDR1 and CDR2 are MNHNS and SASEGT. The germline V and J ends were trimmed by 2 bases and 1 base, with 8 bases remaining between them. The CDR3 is CASSENYSQETQYF. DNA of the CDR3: TGTGCCAGCAGTGAAAATTACAGCCAAGAGACCCAGTACTTC.

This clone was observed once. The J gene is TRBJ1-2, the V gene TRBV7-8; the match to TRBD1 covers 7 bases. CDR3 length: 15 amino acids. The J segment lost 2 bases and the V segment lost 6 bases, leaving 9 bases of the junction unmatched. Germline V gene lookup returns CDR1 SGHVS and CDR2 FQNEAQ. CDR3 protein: CASSLFRDSNYGYTF. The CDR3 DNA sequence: TGTGCCAGCAGTCTTTTCCGGGACAGCAACTATGGCTACACCTTC.

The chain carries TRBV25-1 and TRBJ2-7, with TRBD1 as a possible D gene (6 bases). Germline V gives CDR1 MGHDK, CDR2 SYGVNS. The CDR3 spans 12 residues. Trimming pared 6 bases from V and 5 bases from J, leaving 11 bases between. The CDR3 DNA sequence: TGTGCCAGCAGCAGAAACAGGGACGAGCAGTACTTC. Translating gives CASSRNRDEQYF.

CDR3 DNA: TGTGCAAGTCGCTGTCCAAGTCTCCCGGGGGTACACAATGAGCAGTTCTTC. As protein: CASRCPSLPGVHNEQFF. The rearrangement uses TRBV12-2 and TRBJ2-1; the table's TRBD2 call for D was not verified on the DNA. TRBV12-2 is described as a pseudogene. The CDR3 runs to 17 residues.

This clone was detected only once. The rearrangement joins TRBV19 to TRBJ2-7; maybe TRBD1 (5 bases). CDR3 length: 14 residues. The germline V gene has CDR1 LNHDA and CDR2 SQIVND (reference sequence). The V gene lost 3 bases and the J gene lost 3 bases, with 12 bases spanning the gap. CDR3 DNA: TGTGCCAGTAGTATCAGGCAGGGTCACTACGAGCAGTACTTC. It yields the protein CASSIRQGHYEQYF.

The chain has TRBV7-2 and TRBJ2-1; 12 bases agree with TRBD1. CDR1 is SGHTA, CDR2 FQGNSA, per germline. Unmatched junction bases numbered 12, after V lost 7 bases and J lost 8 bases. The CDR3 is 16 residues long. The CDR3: CASTSGGTGGLDEQFF. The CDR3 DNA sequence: TGTGCCAGCACCTCTGGGGGGACAGGGGGCTTGGATGAGCAGTTCTTC.

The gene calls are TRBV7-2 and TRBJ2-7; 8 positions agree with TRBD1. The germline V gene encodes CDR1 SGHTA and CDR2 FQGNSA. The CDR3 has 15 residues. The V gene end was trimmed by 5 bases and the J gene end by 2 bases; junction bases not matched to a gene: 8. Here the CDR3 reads CASSPGTGLTYEQYF. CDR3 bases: TGTGCCAGCAGCCCCGGGACAGGCCTTACCTACGAGCAGTACTTC.

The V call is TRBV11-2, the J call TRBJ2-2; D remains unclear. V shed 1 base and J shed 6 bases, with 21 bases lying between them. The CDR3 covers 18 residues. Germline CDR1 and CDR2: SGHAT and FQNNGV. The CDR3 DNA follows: TGTGCCAGCAGCTTAGCCATCCTAGGCGTCCTTGGAGCCGGGGAGCTGTTTTTT. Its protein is CASSLAILGVLGAGELFF.